One TCR beta chain is described in this entry. The data stem from a study of OX40 agonist ivuxolimab in advanced cancers. Only in-frame clones appear in the TCRdb table, and some are missing; sequencing was by immunoSEQ multiplex PCR. The sample has 65,000 to 80,000 clones; around 90% are singletons. This CDR3 spans 15 amino acids. V gave up 5 bases and J gave up 2 bases, with 15 bases separating them. Germline V CDR1 and CDR2: SGHTA, FQGTGA. The chain has TRBV7-3 and TRBJ2-5; D tentatively reads TRBD1 or TRBD2 (5 bases each). Sequences were derived from CD4+ or CD8+ T cells sorted from blood, sampled in a trial of the OX40 agonist ivuxolimab. This clonotype was sampled from an adult with an advanced solid tumor such as melanoma, head and neck, liver or kidney cancer. CDR3 nucleotides: TGTGCCAGCAGCCCCAAGGGGACGGAACAAGAGACCCAGTACTTC. Protein product: CASSPKGTEQETQYF.